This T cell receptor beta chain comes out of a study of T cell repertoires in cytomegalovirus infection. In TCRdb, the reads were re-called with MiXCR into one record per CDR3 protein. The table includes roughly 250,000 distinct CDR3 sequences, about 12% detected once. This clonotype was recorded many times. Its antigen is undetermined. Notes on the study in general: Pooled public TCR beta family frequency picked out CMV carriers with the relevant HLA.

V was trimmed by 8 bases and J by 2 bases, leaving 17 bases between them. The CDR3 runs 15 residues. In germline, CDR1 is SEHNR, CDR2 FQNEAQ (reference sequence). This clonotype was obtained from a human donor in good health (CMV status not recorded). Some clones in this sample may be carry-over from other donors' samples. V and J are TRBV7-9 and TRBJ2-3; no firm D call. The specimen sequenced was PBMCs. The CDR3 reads CASSDLQPFTDTQYF. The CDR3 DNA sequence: TGTGCCAGCTCTGACCTTCAACCTTTCACAGATACGCAGTATTTT.